The count of the clone carrying this T cell receptor (beta chain) is one. Its specificity is not known. The sample is drawn from a study of OX40 agonist ivuxolimab in advanced cancers. Study-wide background: The group had a mean age of approximately 60 years, ranged from about 20 to 80, and was 82.7% male. Findings and caveats of the study: The investigators did not determine what antigen specificity the expanded peripheral T cells had. On average, a greater number of expanded clones characterised CD8+ T cells relative to CD4+.

Exclusion of a patient followed from autoimmune disease history or systemic immunosuppression. Only in-frame clones appear in the TCRdb table, and some are missing; sequencing was by immunoSEQ multiplex PCR. The table shows 20,000 to 30,000 clones, with 78% occurring only once. This CDR3 is built from 12 residues. V was pared by 3 bases and J by 4 bases, with 7 bases between. Germline CDR1 GTSNPN, CDR2 SVGIG (reference sequence). The receptor comes from an adult with an advanced solid tumor such as melanoma, head and neck, liver or kidney cancer. Sequencing was performed on CD4+ or CD8+ T cells sorted from blood, taken in a trial of the OX40 agonist ivuxolimab. The J gene is TRBJ2-1, the V gene TRBV30; possibly TRBD2 for D (5 bases). CDR3 in amino acids: CAWRRVYNEQFF. The CDR3 bases are TGTGCCTGGAGGAGGGTTTACAATGAGCAGTTCTTC.